Here is one TCR beta chain with its context. CDR3 length: 16 amino acids. CDR1 is SGHRS, CDR2 YFSETQ, per germline. Trimming removed 0 bases from V and 5 bases from J, with 17 bases in between. This entry is derived from a study of cytotoxic CD8 clonotypes in ibrutinib-treated CLL. Study-wide background: Patients gave response samples after a median around eleven months of treatment, range 6 to 36.

Here immunoSEQ multiplex PCR was the method, and the copy in TCRdb shows in-frame clones only, minus some. Among fewer than 90,000 clones listed, around two thirds were seen once. The genes are TRBV5-1 and TRBJ2-5; D might be TRBD1 (6 bases). Specimen: PBMCs, collected after 12 months of ibrutinib treatment. This TCR derives from a human donor with chronic lymphocytic leukemia. DNA for the CDR3: TGCGCCAGCAGCTTGGCCCTACAGGGTGGTATGGAGACCCAGTACTTC. This translates into CASSLALQGGMETQYF.